At least ten counts were recorded for the clone carrying this T cell receptor beta chain. Its antigen is not known. This specimen comes from a study of T-cell reconstitution after alpha-beta-depleted transplantation in children. Points from the study as a whole: Reportedly, only several hundred clones from non-depleted graft cells drove alpha-beta T-cell counts at about two months. Fresh T-cell production supplied most of the T-cell counts and diversity seen one year after transplant.

TCRbeta library construction was performed incorporating unique molecular identifiers. TCRdb re-derived calls from the PCR reads in MiXCR, one entry per CDR3 protein. The profile shows 200,000 to 250,000 distinct CDR3 sequences, less than 9% of them singletons. Germline values: CDR1 SGHRS, CDR2 YFSETQ. J lost 1 base, V lost 7 bases, and 4 bases had no gene match. The length of the CDR3 is 14 residues. The V gene is TRBV5-1, the J gene TRBJ2-3; 9 bases are shared with TRBD1. The source of this sequence is a male patient between 10 and 17 years old who had a stem cell transplant for acute lymphoblastic leukemia, so the T cells may come from the graft donor. The sample consisted of PBMCs, mostly from graft donor cells, taken 180 days after TCRalphabeta/CD19-depleted stem cell transplant. The CDR3 loop reads CASGRQGGTDTQYF. The CDR3 region has the DNA TGCGCCAGCGGACGACAGGGGGGCACAGATACGCAGTATTTT.